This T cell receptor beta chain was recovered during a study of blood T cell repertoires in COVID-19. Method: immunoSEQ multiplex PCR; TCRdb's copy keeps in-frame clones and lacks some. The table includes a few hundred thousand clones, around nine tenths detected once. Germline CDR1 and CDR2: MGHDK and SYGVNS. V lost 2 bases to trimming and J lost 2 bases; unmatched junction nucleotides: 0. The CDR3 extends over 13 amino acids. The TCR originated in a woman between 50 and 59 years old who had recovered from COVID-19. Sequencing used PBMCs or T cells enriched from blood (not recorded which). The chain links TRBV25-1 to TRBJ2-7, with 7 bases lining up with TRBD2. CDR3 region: CASSEAGAYEQYF. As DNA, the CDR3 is TGTGCCAGCAGTGAAGCGGGGGCCTACGAGCAGTACTTC.